Each of the 20 T cell receptor beta chains below was sequenced from the same sample in a study of cytomegalovirus exposure and HLA in healthy donors. Sequencing was performed with immunoSEQ multiplex PCR; in TCRdb, only in-frame clones are kept and a portion is missing. The sample records about 340,000 clones, roughly 85% being singletons. Sequencing used PBMCs. Every receptor here comes from a woman in her late teens or twenties in good health and CMV-seronegative.

V is TRBV9 and J is TRBJ1-5; D ambiguous. The CDR3 runs to 14 residues. CDR1 is SGDLS, CDR2 YYNGEE, per germline. The ends were cut back, 7 bases at V and 10 bases at J, with 21 bases in the middle. Written as DNA, the CDR3 is TGTGCCAGCGGATTGGGTCTTCCTAGTACTCCCCAGCATTTT. It encodes CASGLGLPSTPQHF.

This chain links TRBV18 with TRBJ2-7; TRBD2 matches 9 bases. CDR3 length: 16 residues. J lost 2 bases, V lost 4 bases, and 9 bases had no gene match. The germline gives CDR1 KGHSH, CDR2 LQKENI. CDR3 residues: CASSLGVAGVAYEQYF. The CDR3 DNA follows: TGTGCCAGCTCACTCGGCGTAGCGGGAGTGGCCTACGAGCAGTACTTC.

The J gene is TRBJ2-7, the V gene TRBV7-2; possibly TRBD2 for D (5 bases). With 7 bases removed from V and 4 bases from J, the gap between germline ends came to 11 bases. Germline CDR1 SGHTA, CDR2 FQGNSA. This CDR3 has 12 amino acids. CDR3 protein: CASTPGGYEQYF. DNA for the CDR3: TGTGCCAGCACCCCCGGCGGGTACGAGCAGTACTTC.

The genes are TRBV6-5 and TRBJ2-1, with 15 bases fitting TRBD2. The CDR3 is 15 amino acids. CDR1 is MNHEY and CDR2 is SVGAGI in the germline V gene. Trimming at V came to 6 bases and at J to 9 bases, leaving 6 bases not matched to a gene. CDR3 protein: CASRPRTSGRGEQFF. The CDR3 DNA reads as TGTGCCAGCAGACCCCGGACTAGCGGGAGGGGTGAGCAGTTCTTC.

This clone has only one observation. The chain couples TRBV25-1 to TRBJ1-4; the D is unclear. V was clipped by 2 bases and J by 3 bases, with 10 bases between them. The CDR3 contains 15 residues. Germline CDR1 reads MGHDK; CDR2 reads SYGVNS. The CDR3 here is CASSEGGSPNEKLFF. DNA for the CDR3: TGTGCCAGCAGTGAAGGTGGGAGCCCTAATGAAAAACTGTTTTTT.

The CDR3 sequence is CASSWDRGPNNEQFF. CDR3 nucleotides: TGTGCCAGCAGTTGGGACAGGGGGCCCAACAATGAGCAGTTCTTC. The rearrangement joins TRBV27 to TRBJ2-1; TRBD1 agrees at 12 bases. Germline CDR1 reads MNHEY; CDR2 reads SMNVEV (reference sequence). CDR3 length equals 15 residues. Germline trimming cut 4 bases from V and 5 bases from J; bases unmatched to any gene: 3.

The V and J genes are TRBV28 and TRBJ2-7, with D possibly TRBD2 on 8 matching bases. The CDR3 length is 16 residues. In germline, CDR1 is MDHEN, CDR2 SYDVKM. With 6 bases removed from V and 0 bases from J, the gap between germline ends came to 18 bases. In nucleotides, the CDR3 is TGTGCCAGCAGCCAGGGGGGCGGACTAGCCTCCTACGAGCAGTACTTC. Amino acids: CASSQGGGLASYEQYF.

V usage is TRBV5-4 and J usage is TRBJ2-7, with 11 nucleotides matching TRBD2. The length of the CDR3 is 17 residues. Germline CDR1 is SGHNT and CDR2 is YYREEE (reference sequence). V trimming: 1 base; J trimming: 2 bases; junction bases outside the gene matches: 8. The CDR3 protein is CASSLTRASGGTYEQYF. The CDR3 region has the DNA TGTGCCAGCAGCTTGACCCGCGCTAGCGGGGGGACCTACGAGCAGTACTTC.

This clone was found a few times. The V and J genes are TRBV7-8 and TRBJ2-7; D is possibly TRBD2 (5 bases). V lost 2 bases and J lost 6, with 11 bases in between. CDR3 length: 13 residues. Germline CDR1 SGHVS, CDR2 FQNEAQ. The CDR3 loop is CASSLIALGEQYF. DNA of the CDR3: TGTGCCAGCAGCTTAATAGCGTTAGGCGAGCAGTACTTC.

The rearrangement links TRBV9 to TRBJ2-7; 13 nucleotides line up with TRBD2. The CDR3 length is 15 residues. Germline CDR1 reads SGDLS; CDR2 reads YYNGEE. The ends lost 3 bases at V and 4 bases at J; junction bases unmatched: 4. The CDR3 coding sequence is TGTGCCAGCAGCGCTGGGACTAGCGGGGTTTACGAGCAGTACTTC. This encodes CASSAGTSGVYEQYF. Looking up the rest from reference TRBV9 and TRBJ2-7 gives the full variable domain: DSGVTQTPKHLITATGQRVTLRCSPRSGDLSVYWYQQSLDQGLQFLIQYYNGEERAKGNILERFSAQQFPDLHSELNLSSLELGDSALYFCASSAGTSGVYEQYFGPGTRLTVT.

The gene calls are TRBV27 and TRBJ1-2; TRBD1 aligns across 8 bases. CDR3 size: 15 residues. CDR1 MNHEY and CDR2 SMNVEV come from the germline V gene (reference sequence). Unmatched junction bases numbered 4, after V lost 4 bases and J lost 0 bases. The CDR3 coding sequence is TGTGCCAGCAGTTCATCGACAGGGGCTAACTATGGCTACACCTTC. Residues: CASSSSTGANYGYTF.

The rearrangement links TRBV5-6 to TRBJ2-7; TRBD2 is a possible D gene (6 bases). Looked up from germline, CDR1 is SGHDT and CDR2 is YYEEEE. The CDR3 runs to 12 residues. Trimming removed 7 bases at V and 2 bases at J, with 10 bases between. The chain's CDR3 is CASGRSAYEQYF. The CDR3 DNA is TGTGCCAGCGGGAGGTCCGCCTACGAGCAGTACTTC.

The chain employs TRBV27 and TRBJ2-7; D remains ambiguous. CDR1 and CDR2 from the germline V gene are MNHEY and SMNVEV (reference sequence). Between the trimmed V and J ends, which lost 6 bases and 7 bases, there was a span of 10 bases. The CDR3 runs to 11 residues. CDR3 amino acids: CASRENGEQYF. DNA of the CDR3: TGTGCCAGCAGGGAGAACGGGGAGCAGTACTTC.

The chain combines TRBV15 with TRBJ2-7, with TRBD1 matching over 7 bases. V dropped 0 bases and J dropped 3; count of bases not matched to a gene: 14. The V gene's germline CDR1 is LNHNV and CDR2 YYDKDF (reference sequence). The CDR3 loop spans 18 amino acids. CDR3 DNA: TGTGCCACCAGCAGAGATATGGGGCCCCGGACAGGCCACTACGAGCAGTACTTC. This translates into CATSRDMGPRTGHYEQYF.

This chain uses TRBV7-6 with TRBJ2-2, with 7 bases aligning to TRBD2. Germline V gene lookup returns CDR1 SGHVS and CDR2 FNYEAQ. The CDR3 covers 16 residues. V trimming: 5 bases; J trimming: 5 bases; junction bases outside the gene matches: 11. The CDR3 here is CASSLSGSPGTGELFF. The CDR3 nucleotides are TGTGCCAGCAGCCTTAGCGGGTCGCCAGGGACCGGGGAGCTGTTTTTT. The whole variable domain, filled in from reference TRBV7-6 and TRBJ2-2, reads GAGVSQSPRYKVTKRGQDVALRCDPISGHVSLYWYRQALGQGPEFLTYFNYEAQQDKSGLPNDRFSAERPEGSISTLTIQRTEQRDSAMYRCASSLSGSPGTGELFFGEGSRLTVL.

The V gene is TRBV6-5, the J gene TRBJ1-1; possibly TRBD1 for D (6 bases). Looked up from germline, CDR1 is MNHEY and CDR2 is SVGAGI. The CDR3 is made up of 14 amino acids. V was pared by 7 bases and J by 2 bases, with 14 bases between. DNA for the CDR3: TGTGCCAGCACCAACAGGGTAGGCAACACTGAAGCTTTCTTT. Its protein is CASTNRVGNTEAFF.

The rearrangement links TRBV9 to TRBJ1-1; 8 bases align to TRBD1. Germline loops: CDR1 SGDLS, CDR2 YYNGEE. Trimming cost V 3 bases and J 1 base; bases outside gene matches: 8. The CDR3 extends over 16 amino acids. DNA of the CDR3: TGTGCCAGCAGCGCTCTCACCGGGACAGGGAACACTGAAGCTTTCTTT. This gives the protein CASSALTGTGNTEAFF.

The V and J genes are TRBV9 and TRBJ2-1; 15 bases map to TRBD2. Germline trimming cut 3 bases from V and 7 bases from J; bases unmatched to any gene: 2. The length of the CDR3 is 15 residues. Germline V CDR1 and CDR2: SGDLS, YYNGEE. The CDR3 sequence: CASSAGTSGGNEQFF. CDR3 in DNA: TGTGCCAGCAGCGCCGGGACTAGCGGGGGGAATGAGCAGTTCTTC.

This chain joins TRBV27 and TRBJ1-1; D call uncertain. The CDR3 spans 13 residues. V lost 2 bases, J lost 3 bases, and 7 bases lay in between. CDR1 and CDR2 (germline): MNHEY, SMNVEV (reference sequence). This CDR3 reads CASSLRRDTEAFF. DNA for the CDR3: TGTGCCAGCAGTTTAAGGAGGGACACTGAAGCTTTCTTT.

The chain is built from TRBV25-1 and TRBJ1-2, with a possible D match to TRBD1 (6 bases). V lost 5 bases and J 4 bases, leaving 26 bases between the germline ends. In germline, CDR1 is MGHDK, CDR2 SYGVNS. The CDR3 consists of 18 residues. This CDR3 is CASSQHEGGSLTFYGYTF. CDR3 nucleotide sequence: TGTGCCAGCAGTCAACATGAGGGGGGGTCCCTAACCTTCTATGGCTACACCTTC.